This T cell receptor beta chain emerged from a study of T cell changes during pregnancy in multiple sclerosis. By frequency in the sample, this clone is medium-sized. Generated by immunoSEQ multiplex PCR, the TCRdb table keeps only in-frame clones and is missing some. The sample has approximately 60,000 clones, 92% seen once. Looked up from germline, CDR1 is LNHNV and CDR2 is YYDKDF (reference sequence). CDR3 length: 14 amino acids. V shed 5 bases, J shed 4 bases, and the junction held 6 bases outside the gene matches. The chain has TRBV15 and TRBJ1-2; TRBD1 matches at 8 bases. The specimen was peripheral blood, collected in the second trimester of pregnancy. The clonotype was recovered from a female donor in good health, enrolled as a control in a pregnancy study. CDR3 region: CATSLDRGGYGYTF. In DNA, the CDR3 is TGTGCCACCAGCCTTGACAGGGGTGGCTATGGCTACACCTTC.